Listed below are T cell receptor beta chains from one sample, sequenced in a study of CD8+CD57+ T cells in acquired aplastic anemia. TCRdb analysed the reads with MiXCR anew, one entry per CDR3 protein. The sample lists more than 250,000 distinct CDR3 sequences, around 82% occurring once. The material sequenced was sorted CD4+, CD8+, or CD8+CD57+ T cells (not recorded which) from PBMCs. These TCRs come from a human donor with aplastic anemia. Both conserved end residues are part of each CDR3. D genes are given only for firm matches. Not every row has a clone size; where given, it reads once, few, many or a size class.

j_gene,d_gene,v_gene,abundance,CDR3aa,CDR3nt
TRBJ2-1,.,TRBV11-3,.,CASSLDPAGTYNEQFF,TGTGCCAGCAGCTTAGATCCAGCAGGAACCTACAATGAGCAGTTCTTC
TRBJ1-2,TRBD1,TRBV19,few,CASSWGQGGYGYTF,TGTGCCAGTAGTTGGGGACAGGGTGGCTATGGCTACACCTTC
TRBJ2-3,.,TRBV7-8,few,CASSSGGTGGQFFF,TGTGCCAGCAGCTCCGGGGGTACGGGTGGACAGTTCTTCTTT
TRBJ2-3,.,TRBV10-1,.,CASSARGVDTQYF,TGCGCCAGCAGTGCCCGAGGGGTGGATACGCAGTATTTT
TRBJ2-7,TRBD2,TRBV7-9,.,CASSLARGAGEQYF,TGTGCCAGCAGCTTAGCGCGGGGGGCTGGCGAGCAGTACTTC
TRBJ2-7,TRBD2,TRBV10-3,.,CAISVGSGGAAQYF,TGTGCCATCAGCGTAGGTAGCGGGGGGGCTGCGCAGTACTTC
TRBJ2-5,.,TRBV9,.,CASSLGTGANLVETQYF,TGTGCCAGCAGCTTAGGGACTGGCGCGAACTTGGTAGAGACCCAGTACTTC
TRBJ2-5,.,TRBV20-1,.,CSARDTGKAEYF,TGCAGTGCTAGAGACACAGGCAAGGCAGAGTACTTC
TRBJ2-3,.,TRBV7-9,.,CASTYAGCPGSNYF,TGTGCCAGCACCTACGCGGGCTGCCCTGGCTCGAACTACTTT
TRBJ2-3,.,TRBV11-3,.,CASSFLARGSDTQYF,TGTGCCAGCAGCTTCCTAGCGAGAGGTTCGGATACGCAGTATTTT
TRBJ2-7,TRBD2,TRBV6-5,.,CASSEGPASGSGEQYF,TGTGCCAGCAGTGAAGGTCCGGCTAGCGGGAGCGGCGAGCAGTACTTC
TRBJ1-1,.,TRBV9,.,CASSVPPAF,TGTGCCAGCAGCGTCCCACCGGCCTTT
TRBJ2-1,TRBD2,TRBV11-3,few,CASSLHISGGSDEQFF,TGTGCCAGCAGCTTACATATAAGCGGGGGGAGCGATGAGCAGTTCTTC
TRBJ2-3,.,TRBV7-8,.,CASSPGPGTDTQYF,TGTGCCAGCAGCCCGGGACCCGGCACAGATACGCAGTATTTT
TRBJ2-3,.,TRBV5-1,few,CASSLAQGPGTQYF,TGCGCCAGCAGCTTGGCCCAGGGTCCCGGTACGCAGTATTTT
TRBJ1-1,.,TRBV20-1,.,CSASQPEGTEASF,TGCAGTGCTAGTCAACCCGAAGGGACTGAAGCTTCCTTT
TRBJ2-5,.,TRBV7-4,.,CASSSGGNWQVTGYF,TGTGCCAGCAGTTCGGGCGGGAATTGGCAGGTGACCGGGTACTTC
TRBJ2-7,.,TRBV24-1,few,CAHCVGAGALAGEQYF,TGTGCCCACTGCGTGGGGGCAGGGGCCCTTGCGGGCGAGCAGTACTTC
TRBJ2-1,.,TRBV7-2,once,CASSLLEVGELVFQFF,TGTGCCAGCAGCTTACTAGAGGTCGGGGAGCTGGTTTTTCAGTTCTTC
TRBJ2-7,.,TRBV7-9,.,CASSLDRMHPSTFF,TGTGCCAGCAGCTTAGACAGAATGCACCCCTCCACTTTCTTC
TRBJ2-3,TRBD2,TRBV7-8,once,CASGLAGGDDPYF,TGTGCCAGCGGCTTAGCGGGCGGTGATGATCCGTATTTT
TRBJ2-3,.,TRBV11-2,.,CASSEGLTDTQYF,TGTGCCAGCAGCGAAGGTCTCACAGATACGCAGTATTTT
TRBJ2-2,.,TRBV20-1,.,CSARVGNTGELFF,TGCAGTGCTAGAGTAGGCAACACCGGGGAGCTGTTTTTT
TRBJ1-2,.,TRBV25-1,.,CASSELGQSGGYTF,TGTGCCAGCAGTGAATTAGGACAGTCGGGAGGCTACACCTTC
TRBJ2-1,TRBD2,TRBV5-4,.,CASSLPSGDNEQFF,TGTGCCAGCAGCCTTCCTAGCGGGGACAATGAGCAGTTCTTC
TRBJ1-1,.,TRBV19,.,CASSIIHAGNTEDYF,TGTGCCAGTAGTATTATTCACGCAGGGAACACTGAGGATTACTTC
TRBJ1-6,.,TRBV19,.,CASSIAGGSPLHF,TGTGCCAGTAGTATAGCGGGGGGATCACCCCTCCACTTT
TRBJ1-1,.,TRBV11-2,.,CASSWGRGWNTEAFF,TGTGCCAGCAGCTGGGGTCGAGGGTGGAACACTGAAGCTTTCTTT
TRBJ2-3,.,TRBV2,.,CASGDVGPDTEYF,TGTGCCAGCGGGGACGTGGGCCCAGATACGGAGTATTTT
TRBJ2-1,.,TRBV7-8,.,CASSLQGGGDTHEQFF,TGTGCCAGCAGCTTACAGGGAGGCGGCGATACGCATGAGCAGTTCTTC
TRBJ1-1,.,TRBV7-9,.,CASSLVPAELIFAFF,TGTGCCAGCAGCTTAGTACCCGCGGAGCTGATTTTTGCATTCTTT
TRBJ2-3,.,TRBV7-8,.,CASSVAEGTDTQYF,TGTGCCAGCAGTGTAGCGGAAGGTACAGATACGCAGTATTTT
TRBJ2-1,.,TRBV7-8,.,CASKFPGEDYEQYQFF,TGTGCCAGCAAGTTCCCAGGGGAGGACTACGAGCAGTACCAGTTCTTC
TRBJ2-1,.,TRBV11-3,.,CASSSNQVAGWNEQFF,TGTGCCAGCAGCTCAAACCAGGTTGCGGGTTGGAATGAGCAGTTCTTC
TRBJ1-4,.,TRBV7-9,.,CASSLQRSGGSDELFF,TGTGCCAGCAGCTTACAAAGAAGCGGGGGCAGCGATGAGCTGTTTTTT
TRBJ1-1,.,TRBV2,.,CASSGVRVSTEAFF,TGTGCCAGCAGTGGTGTCAGGGTGAGCACTGAAGCTTTCTTT
TRBJ2-1,.,TRBV7-9,.,CASSPGTGDHPDEQFF,TGTGCCAGCAGCCCCGGGACCGGGGATCATCCAGATGAGCAGTTCTTC
TRBJ2-2,.,TRBV20-1,few,CSATLAGDTGELFF,TGCAGTGCCACCTTGGCAGGGGACACCGGGGAGCTGTTTTTT
TRBJ1-2,.,TRBV12-3/TRBV12-4,.,CASREERDGLVYGYTF,TGTGCCAGCAGGGAGGAGAGGGACGGGCTCGTATATGGCTACACCTTC
TRBJ1-2,.,TRBV9,.,CASSAGTGGGGYTF,TGTGCCAGCAGCGCCGGGACTGGCGGAGGTGGCTACACCTTC
TRBJ1-6,.,TRBV7-3,.,CASSLTKRGSGSPLHF,TGTGCCAGCAGCTTAACGAAGCGGGGATCAGGCTCACCCCTCCACTTT
TRBJ2-3,.,TRBV7-9,once,CASGEHATDTQYF,TGTGCCAGCGGTGAGCACGCGACAGATACGCAGTATTTT
TRBJ1-6,.,TRBV6-1,many,CASTGVNGSPLHF,TGTGCCAGCACCGGGGTGAATGGGTCACCCCTCCACTTT
TRBJ1-2,TRBD1,TRBV7-8,.,CASSFHRDGTALCYTF,TGTGCCAGCAGCTTTCATAGAGACGGGACAGCCCTTTGCTACACCTTC
TRBJ1-3,.,TRBV7-2,.,CASSLEGFGTIYF,TGTGCCAGCAGCTTAGAAGGGTTTGGCACCATATATTTT
TRBJ2-1,.,TRBV2,.,CASSEGGGNGEDEQFF,TGTGCCAGCAGTGAAGGGGGCGGAAACGGTGAGGACGAGCAGTTCTTC
TRBJ1-6,.,TRBV5-6,few,CASSLERDSPLHF,TGTGCCAGCAGCTTGGAGAGGGATTCACCCCTCCACTTT
TRBJ2-5,.,TRBV9,.,CATRDGGTEETHYF,TGTGCCACCAGGGACGGGGGCACAGAAGAGACGCATTACTTC
TRBJ2-3,TRBD2,TRBV9,.,CASSLAGGGDTKYF,TGTGCCAGCAGCTTGGCGGGAGGAGGCGATACCAAGTATTTT
TRBJ2-7,.,TRBV5-1,.,CASSLLGGEQYF,TGCGCCAGCAGCCTGCTAGGAGGGGAGCAGTACTTC
TRBJ2-7,.,TRBV10-1,.,CASSENEQYF,TGCGCCAGCAGTGAGAACGAGCAGTACTTC
TRBJ2-3,.,TRBV9,.,CASSVGGIHEQYF,TGTGCCAGCAGCGTAGGGGGGATCCATGAGCAGTATTTT
TRBJ2-5,.,TRBV11-2,.,CATSRHCGQETQYF,TGTGCCACCAGCCGCCACTGCGGGCAAGAGACCCAGTACTTC
TRBJ2-1,.,TRBV2,.,CASSNCVRNEQFF,TGTGCCAGCTCCAACTGTGTTAGGAATGAGCAGTTTTTC